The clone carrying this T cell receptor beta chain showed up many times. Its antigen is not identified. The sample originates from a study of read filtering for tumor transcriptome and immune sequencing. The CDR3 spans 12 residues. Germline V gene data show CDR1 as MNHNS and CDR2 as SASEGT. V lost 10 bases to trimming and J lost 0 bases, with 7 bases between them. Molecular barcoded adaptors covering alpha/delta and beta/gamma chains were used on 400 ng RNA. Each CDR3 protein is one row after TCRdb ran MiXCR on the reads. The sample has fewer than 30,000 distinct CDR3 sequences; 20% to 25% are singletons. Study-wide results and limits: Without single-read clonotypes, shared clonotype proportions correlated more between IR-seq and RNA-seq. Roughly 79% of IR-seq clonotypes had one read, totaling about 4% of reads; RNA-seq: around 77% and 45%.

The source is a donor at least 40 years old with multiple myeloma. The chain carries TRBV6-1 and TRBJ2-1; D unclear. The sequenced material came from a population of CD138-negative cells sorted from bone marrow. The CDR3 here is CAIKSSYNEQFF. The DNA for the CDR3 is TGTGCCATCAAAAGCTCCTACAATGAGCAGTTCTTC.